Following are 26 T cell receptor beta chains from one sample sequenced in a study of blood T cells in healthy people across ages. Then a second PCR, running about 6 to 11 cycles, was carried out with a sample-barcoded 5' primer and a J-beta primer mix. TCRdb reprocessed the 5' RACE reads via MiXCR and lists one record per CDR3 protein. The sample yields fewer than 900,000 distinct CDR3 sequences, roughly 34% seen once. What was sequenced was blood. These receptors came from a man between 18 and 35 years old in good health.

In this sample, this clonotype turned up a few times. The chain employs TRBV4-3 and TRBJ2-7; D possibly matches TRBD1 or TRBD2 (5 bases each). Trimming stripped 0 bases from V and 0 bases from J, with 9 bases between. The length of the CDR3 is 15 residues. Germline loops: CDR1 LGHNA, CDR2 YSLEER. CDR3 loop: CASSQDGGYSYEQYF. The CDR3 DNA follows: TGCGCCAGCAGCCAAGATGGGGGTTACTCCTACGAGCAGTACTTC.

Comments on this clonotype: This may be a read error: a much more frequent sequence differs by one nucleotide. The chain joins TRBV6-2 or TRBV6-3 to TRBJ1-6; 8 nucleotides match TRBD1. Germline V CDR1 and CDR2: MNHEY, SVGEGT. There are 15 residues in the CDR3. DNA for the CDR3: TGTGCCAGCAGTGCCACCGGGACAGGCGGTTCACCCCCCCACTTT. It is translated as CASSATGTGGSPPHF.

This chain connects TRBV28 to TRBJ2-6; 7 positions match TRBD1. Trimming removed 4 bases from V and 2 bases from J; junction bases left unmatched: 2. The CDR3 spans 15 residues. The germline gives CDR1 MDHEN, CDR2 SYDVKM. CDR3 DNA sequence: TGTGCCAGCAGTTCTACAGGGGCTGGGGCCAACGTCCTGACTTTC. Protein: CASSSTGAGANVLTF.

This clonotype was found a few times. The CDR3, as DNA: TGTGCCAGCAGCCCGGGACACCGAAATCAGCCCCAGCATTTT. Translated, it gives CASSPGHRNQPQHF. The chain couples TRBV2 to TRBJ1-5; D might be TRBD1 (6 bases). The CDR3 spans 14 residues. V was pared by 6 bases and J by 4 bases, with 13 bases between. From germline, CDR1 is SNHLY and CDR2 FYNNEI.

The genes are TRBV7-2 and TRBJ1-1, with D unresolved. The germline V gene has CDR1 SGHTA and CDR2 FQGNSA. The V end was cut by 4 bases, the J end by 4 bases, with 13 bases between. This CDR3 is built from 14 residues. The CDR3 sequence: CASSSYALGTEAFF. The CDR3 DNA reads TGTGCCAGCAGCTCCTACGCGTTGGGCACTGAAGCTTTCTTT. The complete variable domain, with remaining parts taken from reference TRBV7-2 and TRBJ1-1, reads GAGVSQSPSNKVTEKGKDVELRCDPISGHTALYWYRQSLGQGLEFLIYFQGNSAPDKSGLPSDRFSAERTGGSVSTLTIQRTQQEDSAVYLCASSSYALGTEAFFGQGTRLTVV.

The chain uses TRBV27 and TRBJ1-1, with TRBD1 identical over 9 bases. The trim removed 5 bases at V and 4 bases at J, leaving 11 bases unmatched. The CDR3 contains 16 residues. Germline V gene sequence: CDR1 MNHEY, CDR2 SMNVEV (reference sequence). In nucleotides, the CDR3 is TGTGCCAGCAGTCCCCGACAGGGGGGATTTTCCACTGAAGCTTTCTTT. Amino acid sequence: CASSPRQGGFSTEAFF.

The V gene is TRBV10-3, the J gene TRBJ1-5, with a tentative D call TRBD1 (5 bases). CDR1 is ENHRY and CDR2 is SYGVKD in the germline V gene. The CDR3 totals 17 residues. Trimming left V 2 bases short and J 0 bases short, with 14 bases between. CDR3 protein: CAISENEGLLSNQPQHF. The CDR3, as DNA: TGTGCCATCAGTGAGAATGAGGGACTCCTTAGCAATCAGCCCCAGCATTTT.

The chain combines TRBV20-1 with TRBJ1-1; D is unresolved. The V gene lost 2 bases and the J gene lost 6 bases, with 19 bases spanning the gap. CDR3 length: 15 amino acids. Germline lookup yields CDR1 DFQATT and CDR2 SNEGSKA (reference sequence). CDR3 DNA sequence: TGCAGTGCTAGACGGAGGAGAGGGATAGAGGCTGAAGCTTTCTTT. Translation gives CSARRRRGIEAEAFF.

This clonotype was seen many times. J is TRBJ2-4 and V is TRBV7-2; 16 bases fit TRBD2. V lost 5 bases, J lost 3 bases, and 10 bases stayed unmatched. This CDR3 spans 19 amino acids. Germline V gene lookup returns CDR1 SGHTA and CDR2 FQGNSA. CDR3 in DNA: TGTGCCAGCAGCCTAACCGGGACTAGCGGGGGGGCAGGCAAAAACATTCAGTACTTC. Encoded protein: CASSLTGTSGGAGKNIQYF.

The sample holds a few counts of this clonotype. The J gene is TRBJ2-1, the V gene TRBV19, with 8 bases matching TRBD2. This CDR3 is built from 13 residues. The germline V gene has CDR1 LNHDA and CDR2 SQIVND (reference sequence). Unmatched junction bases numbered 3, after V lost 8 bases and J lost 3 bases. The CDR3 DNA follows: TGTGCCAGTGCGCGGGGGGACTACAATGAGCAGTTCTTC. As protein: CASARGDYNEQFF.

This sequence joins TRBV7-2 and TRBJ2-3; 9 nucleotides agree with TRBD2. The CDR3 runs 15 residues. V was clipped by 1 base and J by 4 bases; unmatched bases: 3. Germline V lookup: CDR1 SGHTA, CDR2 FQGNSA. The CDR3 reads CASSLVASGADTQYF. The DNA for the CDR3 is TGTGCCAGCAGCTTAGTGGCTAGCGGGGCAGATACGCAGTATTTT.

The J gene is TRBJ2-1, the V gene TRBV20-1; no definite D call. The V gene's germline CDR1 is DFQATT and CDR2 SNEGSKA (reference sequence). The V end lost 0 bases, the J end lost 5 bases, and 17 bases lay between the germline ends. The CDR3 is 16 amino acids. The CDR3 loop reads CSARDRPADFNNEQFF. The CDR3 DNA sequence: TGCAGTGCTAGAGATCGACCAGCTGACTTTAACAATGAGCAGTTCTTC.

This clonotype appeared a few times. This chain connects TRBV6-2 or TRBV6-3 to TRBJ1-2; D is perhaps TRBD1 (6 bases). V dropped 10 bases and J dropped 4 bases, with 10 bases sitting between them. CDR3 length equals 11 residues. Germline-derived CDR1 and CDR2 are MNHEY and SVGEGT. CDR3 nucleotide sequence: TGTGCCACCGGACAGCCCTATGGCTACACCTTC. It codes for CATGQPYGYTF.

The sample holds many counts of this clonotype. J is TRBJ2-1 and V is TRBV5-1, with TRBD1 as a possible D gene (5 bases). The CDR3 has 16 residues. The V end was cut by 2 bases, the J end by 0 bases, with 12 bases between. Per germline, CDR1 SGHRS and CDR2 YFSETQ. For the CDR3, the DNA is TGCGCCAGCAGCTTCAGGGTGGAGAGCTCCTACAATGAGCAGTTCTTC. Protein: CASSFRVESSYNEQFF.

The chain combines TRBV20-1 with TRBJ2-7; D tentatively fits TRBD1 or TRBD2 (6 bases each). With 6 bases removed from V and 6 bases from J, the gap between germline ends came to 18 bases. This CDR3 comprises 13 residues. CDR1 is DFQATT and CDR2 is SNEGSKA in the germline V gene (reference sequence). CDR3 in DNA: TGCAGTGCCTTTCCAGTTCGGGGGCCCGAGCAGTACTTC. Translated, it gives CSAFPVRGPEQYF.

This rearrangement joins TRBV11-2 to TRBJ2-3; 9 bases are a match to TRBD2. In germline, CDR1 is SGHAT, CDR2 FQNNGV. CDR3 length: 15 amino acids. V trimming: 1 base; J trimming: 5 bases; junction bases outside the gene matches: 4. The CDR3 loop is CASSLVSGGEDTQYF. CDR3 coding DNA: TGTGCCAGCAGCTTAGTTAGCGGGGGAGAAGATACGCAGTATTTT.

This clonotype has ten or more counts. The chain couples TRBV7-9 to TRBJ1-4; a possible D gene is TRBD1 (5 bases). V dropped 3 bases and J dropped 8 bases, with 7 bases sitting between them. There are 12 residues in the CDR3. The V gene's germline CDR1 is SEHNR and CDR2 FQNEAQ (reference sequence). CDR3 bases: TGTGCCAGCAGCTTGGGGGGAGAAAAACTGTTTTTT. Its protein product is CASSLGGEKLFF.

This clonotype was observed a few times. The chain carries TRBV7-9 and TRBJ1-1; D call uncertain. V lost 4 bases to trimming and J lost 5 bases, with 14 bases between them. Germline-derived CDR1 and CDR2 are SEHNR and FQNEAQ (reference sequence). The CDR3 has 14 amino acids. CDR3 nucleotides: TGTGCCAGCAGCTCCCCAGGTCGGTCAACTGAAGCTTTCTTT. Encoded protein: CASSSPGRSTEAFF. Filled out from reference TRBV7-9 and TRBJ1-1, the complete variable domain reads DTGVSQNPRHKITKRGQNVTFRCDPISEHNRLYWYRQTLGQGPEFLTYFQNEAQLEKSRLLSDRFSAERPKGSFSTLEIQRTEQGDSAMYLCASSSPGRSTEAFFGQGTRLTVV.

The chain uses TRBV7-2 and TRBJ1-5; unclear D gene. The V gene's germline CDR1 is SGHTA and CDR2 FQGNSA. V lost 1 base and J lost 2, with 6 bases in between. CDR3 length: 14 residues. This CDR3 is CASSLEWGNQPQHF. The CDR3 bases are TGTGCCAGCAGCTTAGAGTGGGGCAATCAGCCCCAGCATTTT.

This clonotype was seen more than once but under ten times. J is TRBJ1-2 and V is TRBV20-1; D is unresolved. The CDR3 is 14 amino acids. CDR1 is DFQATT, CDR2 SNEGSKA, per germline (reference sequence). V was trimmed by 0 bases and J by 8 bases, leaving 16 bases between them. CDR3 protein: CSARDGRLLRGYTF. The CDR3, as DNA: TGCAGTGCTAGAGATGGCAGGCTGCTGAGGGGCTACACCTTC.

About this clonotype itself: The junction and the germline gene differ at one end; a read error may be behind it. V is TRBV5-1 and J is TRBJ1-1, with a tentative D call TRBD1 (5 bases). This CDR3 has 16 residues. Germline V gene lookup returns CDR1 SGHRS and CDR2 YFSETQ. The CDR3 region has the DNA TGCGCCAACAGCCTGGAGGGGTTGGAGATGAACACTGAAGCTTTCTTT. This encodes CANSLEGLEMNTEAFF.

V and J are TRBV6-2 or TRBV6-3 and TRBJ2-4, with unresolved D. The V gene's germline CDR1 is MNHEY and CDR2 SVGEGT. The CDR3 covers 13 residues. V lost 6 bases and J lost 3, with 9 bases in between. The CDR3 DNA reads TGTGCCAGCAGGACCGTGGGCAAAAACATTCAGTACTTC. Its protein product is CASRTVGKNIQYF.

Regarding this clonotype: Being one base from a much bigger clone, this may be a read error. Here the CDR3 DNA reads TGTGCCAGCAGAAAAGAAGGGGGGGCCGCCTCTTACAATGAGCAGTTCTTC. Its translation: CASRKEGGAASYNEQFF. The J gene is TRBJ2-1, the V gene TRBV12-3 or TRBV12-4, with D possibly matching TRBD2 (7 bases). Trimming took 6 bases from V and 4 from J, leaving 22 bases between them. This CDR3 is 17 amino acids long.

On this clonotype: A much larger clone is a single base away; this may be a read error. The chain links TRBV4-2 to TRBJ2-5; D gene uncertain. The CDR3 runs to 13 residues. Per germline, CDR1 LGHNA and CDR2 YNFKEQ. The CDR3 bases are TGTGCCAGCGGCCAAGATCTTTTAGAGACCCAGTACTTC. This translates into CASGQDLLETQYF.

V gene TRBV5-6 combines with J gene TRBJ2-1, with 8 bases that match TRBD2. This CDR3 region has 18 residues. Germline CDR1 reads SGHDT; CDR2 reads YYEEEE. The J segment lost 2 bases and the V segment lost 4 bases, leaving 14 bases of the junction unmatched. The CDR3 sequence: CASSIGSRRRGAYNEQFF. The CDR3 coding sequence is TGTGCCAGCAGCATCGGGAGCAGAAGGCGGGGGGCCTACAATGAGCAGTTCTTC.

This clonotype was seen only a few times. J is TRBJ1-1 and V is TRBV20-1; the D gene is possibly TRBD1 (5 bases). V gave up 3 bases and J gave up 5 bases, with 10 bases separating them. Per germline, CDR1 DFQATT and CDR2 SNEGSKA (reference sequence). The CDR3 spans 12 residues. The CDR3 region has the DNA TGCAGTGCTAGTAGGGGCCGGACTGAAGCTTTCTTT. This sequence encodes CSASRGRTEAFF.